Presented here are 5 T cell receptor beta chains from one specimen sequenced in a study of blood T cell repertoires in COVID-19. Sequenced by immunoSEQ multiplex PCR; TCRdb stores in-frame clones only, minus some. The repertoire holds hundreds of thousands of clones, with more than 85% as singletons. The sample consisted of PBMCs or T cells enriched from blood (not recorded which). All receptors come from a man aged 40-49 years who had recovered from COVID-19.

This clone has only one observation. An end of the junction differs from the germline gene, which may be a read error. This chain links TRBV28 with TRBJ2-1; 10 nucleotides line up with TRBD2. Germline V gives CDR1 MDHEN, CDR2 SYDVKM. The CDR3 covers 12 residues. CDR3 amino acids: CASRIMGLALVF. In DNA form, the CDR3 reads TGTGCCAGCAGAATCATGGGACTAGCGCTTGTCTTC.

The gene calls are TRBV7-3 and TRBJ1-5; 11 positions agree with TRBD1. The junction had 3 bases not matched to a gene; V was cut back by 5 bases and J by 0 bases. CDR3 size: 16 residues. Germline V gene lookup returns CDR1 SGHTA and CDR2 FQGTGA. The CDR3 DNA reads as TGTGCCAGCAGCAAGGACAGGGGGCCTAGCAATCAGCCCCAGCATTTT. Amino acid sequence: CASSKDRGPSNQPQHF.

CDR3 sequence reads: CASSLGQGSPYEQYF. CDR3 DNA sequence: TGTGCCAGCAGCTTAGGACAGGGAAGCCCCTACGAGCAGTACTTC. The V gene is TRBV11-2, the J gene TRBJ2-7; 7 bases map to TRBD1. This CDR3 spans 15 amino acids. V shed 1 base and J 2 bases; nucleotides not matched to a gene: 5. Germline V CDR1 and CDR2: SGHAT, FQNNGV.

The CDR3 nucleotides read TGTGCCAGCAGCCAAGGGAGCGGGATAAGCACAGATACGCAGTATTTT. Its translation is CASSQGSGISTDTQYF. The chain carries TRBV14 and TRBJ2-3; TRBD2 aligns across 7 bases. The V and J ends lost 1 base and 0 bases, in that order; junction bases with no gene match: 4. This CDR3 is 16 amino acids long. Germline lookup yields CDR1 SGHDN and CDR2 FVKESK.

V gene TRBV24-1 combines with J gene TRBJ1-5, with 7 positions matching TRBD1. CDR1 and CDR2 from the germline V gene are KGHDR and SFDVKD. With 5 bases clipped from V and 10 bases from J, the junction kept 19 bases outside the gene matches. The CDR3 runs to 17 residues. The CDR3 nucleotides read TGTGCCACCAGTGCCCGTGGGACAGCTCTAATCAGCCCTCCCCAGCATTTT. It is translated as CATSARGTALISPPQHF.